The 17 T cell receptor beta chains listed next were all sequenced from one sample in a study of blood T cell repertoires in COVID-19. Assay: immunoSEQ multiplex PCR; the TCRdb copy retains only in-frame clones and omits some. The sample lists some 120,000 clones, about 84% seen once, with 3.9% in the top ten. The specimen was peripheral blood. The source is a man aged 60 to 75 with acute or convalescent COVID-19.

The V call is TRBV27, the J call TRBJ1-5; D perhaps matches TRBD1 (5 bases). The CDR3 is 14 residues long. Trimming shortened V by 4 bases and J by 1 base, and 8 bases separated the two germline ends. The germline V gene encodes CDR1 MNHEY and CDR2 SMNVEV (reference sequence). The CDR3 loop reads CASSSGVSNQPQHF. DNA of the CDR3: TGTGCCAGCAGTTCGGGGGTAAGCAATCAGCCCCAGCATTTT.

This rearrangement joins TRBV24-1 to TRBJ2-2; D gene unclear. Germline CDR1 and CDR2: KGHDR and SFDVKD. The V and J ends lost 5 bases and 5 bases respectively, with 5 bases between them. This CDR3 has 12 residues. The DNA of the CDR3 is TGTGCCACCAGTGGGCAGACCGGGGAGCTGTTTTTT. It encodes CATSGQTGELFF.

The CDR3 is CASSTRNIQYF. CDR3 nucleotide sequence: TGTGCCAGCAGCACGAGGAACATTCAGTACTTC. The J gene is TRBJ2-4, the V gene TRBV27; unclear D gene. V shed 6 bases and J shed 7 bases, with 7 bases lying between them. The CDR3 is made up of 11 amino acids. Germline CDR1 reads MNHEY; CDR2 reads SMNVEV (reference sequence).

The CDR3 reads CASSFTGDTQYF. The CDR3 DNA follows: TGTGCCAGCAGTTTCACGGGAGATACGCAGTATTTT. V usage is TRBV12-3 or TRBV12-4 and J usage is TRBJ2-3; D gene unclear. Trimming left V 3 bases short and J 5 bases short, with 6 bases between. The CDR3 consists of 12 residues.

This clone was seen once. The V and J genes are TRBV5-1 and TRBJ2-3; 9 nucleotides match TRBD1. CDR3 length equals 15 residues. Germline loops: CDR1 SGHRS, CDR2 YFSETQ. The V segment lost 3 bases and the J segment 3 bases; nucleotides outside the gene matches: 5. The CDR3 loop reads CASSSGTGRTDTQYF. Here the CDR3 DNA reads TGCGCCAGCAGCTCGGGGACAGGGCGGACAGATACGCAGTATTTT.

The chain joins TRBV5-1 to TRBJ1-2, with D perhaps TRBD1 (5 bases). Looked up from germline, CDR1 is SGHRS and CDR2 is YFSETQ. The length of the CDR3 is 17 residues. Trimming cost V 7 bases and J 2 bases, with 24 bases left between them. CDR3 residues: CASAVEPRDSKNYGYTF. In DNA form, the CDR3 reads TGCGCCAGCGCCGTGGAACCACGGGACTCTAAAAACTATGGCTACACCTTC.

This clone has just one count. This chain links TRBV7-3 with TRBJ2-1, with 13 bases lining up with TRBD2. Germline lookup yields CDR1 SGHTA and CDR2 FQGTGA. The CDR3 consists of 16 residues. J gave up 7 bases and V 5 bases, and 8 bases lay outside the gene matches. The CDR3 region is CASSTRTSGSLNEQFF. The CDR3 region has the DNA TGTGCCAGCAGCACTCGGACTAGCGGGAGTCTAAATGAGCAGTTCTTC.

The chain combines TRBV7-9 with TRBJ2-3, with 7 bases matching TRBD2. The germline gives CDR1 SEHNR, CDR2 FQNEAQ (reference sequence). V was pared by 2 bases and J by 1 base, with 3 bases of the junction left unmatched. This CDR3 is 15 amino acids long. The CDR3 is CASSLTLAGTDTQYF. The CDR3 coding sequence is TGTGCCAGCAGCTTAACTCTAGCGGGCACAGATACGCAGTATTTT. The full variable domain, with the rest looked up from reference TRBV7-9 and TRBJ2-3, is DTGVSQNPRHKITKRGQNVTFRCDPISEHNRLYWYRQTLGQGPEFLTYFQNEAQLEKSRLLSDRFSAERPKGSFSTLEIQRTEQGDSAMYLCASSLTLAGTDTQYFGPGTRLTVL.

J is TRBJ2-3 and V is TRBV29-1; 9 nucleotides agree with TRBD2. V lost 7 bases and J lost 4; bases outside the gene matches: 3. The CDR3 is made up of 12 amino acids. The germline gives CDR1 SQVTM, CDR2 ANQGSEA. The CDR3 nucleotides are TGCAGCGGTGGGACTAGCCCAGATACGCAGTATTTT. The encoded protein is CSGGTSPDTQYF.

This clone has a single count. CDR3 sequence: CSVDRVGGYTF. The CDR3 DNA reads as TGCAGCGTTGACAGGGTTGGGGGCTACACCTTC. The rearrangement joins TRBV29-1 to TRBJ1-2, with a weak D call TRBD1 (5 bases). Per the germline V gene, CDR1 is SQVTM and CDR2 is ANQGSEA. This CDR3 has 11 residues. With 3 bases removed from V and 8 bases from J, the gap between germline ends came to 10 bases.

The DNA of the CDR3 is TGCGCCAGCAGTCAATCGTCAGGGACTCGGTCACCCCTCCACTTT. Protein: CASSQSSGTRSPLHF. V and J are TRBV23-1 and TRBJ1-6; D might be TRBD1 (5 bases). TRBV23-1 is assigned to the ORF class and has an uncertain function. Trimming shortened V by 0 bases and J by 10 bases, and 13 bases separated the two germline ends. The CDR3 length is 15 residues.

The chain joins TRBV7-6 to TRBJ2-7; no definite D call. The CDR3 totals 14 residues. V was pared by 2 bases and J by 3 bases, with 11 bases between. Germline-derived CDR1 and CDR2 are SGHVS and FNYEAQ. This CDR3 is CASSLNPLSYEQYF. Written as DNA, the CDR3 is TGTGCCAGCAGCTTAAACCCTTTGAGCTACGAGCAGTACTTC.

CDR3 loop: CASSANGGYTF. For the CDR3, the DNA is TGTGCCAGCAGTGCGAACGGTGGCTACACCTTC. V gene TRBV28 combines with J gene TRBJ1-2; the D is unclear. The germline V gene has CDR1 MDHEN and CDR2 SYDVKM. The CDR3 totals 11 residues. V gave up 5 bases and J gave up 7 bases, with 8 bases separating them.

V usage is TRBV4-2 and J usage is TRBJ2-5; 7 bases map to TRBD2. V shed 1 base, J shed 5 bases, and the junction held 4 bases outside the gene matches. This CDR3 is built from 14 residues. Germline V gives CDR1 LGHNA, CDR2 YNFKEQ. CDR3 sequence reads: CASSQVGGRETQYF. CDR3 nucleotides: TGTGCCAGCAGCCAAGTGGGGGGGAGGGAGACCCAGTACTTC.

This clone has just a few counts. The gene calls are TRBV15 and TRBJ2-7; TRBD1 aligns across 7 bases. The trim removed 0 bases at V and 2 bases at J, leaving 4 bases unmatched. Germline lookup yields CDR1 LNHNV and CDR2 YYDKDF (reference sequence). The CDR3 has 15 amino acids. The CDR3 DNA reads TGTGCCACCAGCAGAGAACGACAGGGAACCTACGAGCAGTACTTC. Its protein product is CATSRERQGTYEQYF. Supplemented by reference TRBV15 and TRBJ2-7, the full variable domain reads DAMVIQNPRYQVTQFGKPVTLSCSQTLNHNVMYWYQQKSSQAPKLLFHYYDKDFNNEADTPDNFQSRRPNTSFCFLDIRSPGLGDTAMYLCATSRERQGTYEQYFGPGTRLTVT.

A single count supports this clone. The chain combines TRBV9 with TRBJ2-5; 7 positions match TRBD2. The germline V gene encodes CDR1 SGDLS and CDR2 YYNGEE. With V trimmed by 6 bases and J by 5 bases, 19 bases remained unmatched. The CDR3 has 17 amino acids. CDR3 protein: CASTDGGTVGKSETQYF. CDR3 bases: TGTGCCAGCACCGACGGGGGGACGGTGGGTAAGTCGGAGACCCAGTACTTC.

The rearrangement uses TRBV28 and TRBJ2-7; 8 bases are shared with TRBD1. V gave up 5 bases and J gave up 6 bases; unmatched junction bases: 6. CDR1 and CDR2 (germline): MDHEN, SYDVKM. The length of the CDR3 is 13 residues. The CDR3 region has the DNA TGTGCCAGCAGTCCCCACGACAGGGGCGAGCAGTACTTC. Translation gives CASSPHDRGEQYF.